This T cell receptor (beta chain) was captured in a study of blood T cell repertoires in COVID-19. Study context: There were acute and convalescent COVID-19 samples, and they came from the United States, Italy and Spain. Nucleic acid was either cDNA or gDNA, and it came from T cells, B-cell-depleted T cells, or PBMCs.

In the study's own analysis: It was from reference gene primer amplification that nucleated cell counts were estimated. Sequenced by immunoSEQ multiplex PCR; TCRdb stores in-frame clones only, minus some. V and J calls and clone size are given by that table; D and trimming were obtained from the DNA. The data hold about 160,000 clones, with roughly 85% observed a single time. The CDR3 loop spans 17 amino acids. The trim removed 1 base at V and 0 bases at J, leaving 3 bases unmatched. In germline, CDR1 is LGHNA, CDR2 YSLEER. The chain has TRBV4-3 and TRBJ2-1, with 10 positions matching TRBD2. Sequencing was performed on peripheral blood. The clonotype was recovered from a human donor with acute or convalescent COVID-19. The donor label of this sample is uncertain. CDR3 DNA: TGCGCCAGCAGCCAAGCGGCTAGCGGGGGCTCCTACAATGAGCAGTTCTTC. Its translation is CASSQAASGGSYNEQFF.